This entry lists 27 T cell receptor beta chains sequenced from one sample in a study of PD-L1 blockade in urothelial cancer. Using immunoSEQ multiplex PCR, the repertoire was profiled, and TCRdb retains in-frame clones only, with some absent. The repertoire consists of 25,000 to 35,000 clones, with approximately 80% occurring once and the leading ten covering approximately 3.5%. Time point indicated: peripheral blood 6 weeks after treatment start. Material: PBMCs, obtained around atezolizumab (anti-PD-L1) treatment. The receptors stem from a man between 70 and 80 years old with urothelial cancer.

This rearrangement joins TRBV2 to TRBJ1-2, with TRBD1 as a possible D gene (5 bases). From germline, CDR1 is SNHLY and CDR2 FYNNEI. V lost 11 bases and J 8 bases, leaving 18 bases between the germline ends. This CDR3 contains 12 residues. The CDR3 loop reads CASRRAGKGYTF. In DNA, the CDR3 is TGTGCCTCCAGGAGGGCAGGGAAGGGCTACACCTTC.

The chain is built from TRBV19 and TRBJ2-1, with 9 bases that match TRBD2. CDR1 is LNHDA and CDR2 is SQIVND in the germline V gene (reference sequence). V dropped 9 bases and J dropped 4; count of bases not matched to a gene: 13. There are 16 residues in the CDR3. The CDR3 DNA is TGTGCCAGCAATCCTCGCGGGAGGGGAGGGTACAATGAGCAGTTCTTC. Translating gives CASNPRGRGGYNEQFF.

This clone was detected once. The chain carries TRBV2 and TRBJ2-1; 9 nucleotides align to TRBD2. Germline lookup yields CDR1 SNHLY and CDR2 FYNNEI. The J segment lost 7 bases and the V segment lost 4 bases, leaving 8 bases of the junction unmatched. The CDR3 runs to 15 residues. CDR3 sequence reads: CASSGREGLPNEQFF. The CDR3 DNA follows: TGTGCCAGCAGTGGGCGGGAGGGCCTCCCAAATGAGCAGTTCTTC.

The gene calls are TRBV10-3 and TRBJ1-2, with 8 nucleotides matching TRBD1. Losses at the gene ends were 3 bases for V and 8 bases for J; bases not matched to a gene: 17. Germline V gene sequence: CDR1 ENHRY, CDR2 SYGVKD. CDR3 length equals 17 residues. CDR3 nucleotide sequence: TGTGCCATCAGTGACGGGACAGGCCGCCCCGGAGGTCGGGGCTACACCTTC. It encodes CAISDGTGRPGGRGYTF.

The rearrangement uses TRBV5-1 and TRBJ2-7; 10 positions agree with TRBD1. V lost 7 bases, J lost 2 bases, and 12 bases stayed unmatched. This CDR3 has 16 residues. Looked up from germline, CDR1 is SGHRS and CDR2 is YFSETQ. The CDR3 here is CASSIAGTGVPYEQYF. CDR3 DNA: TGCGCCAGCTCCATCGCCGGGACAGGGGTACCCTACGAGCAGTACTTC.

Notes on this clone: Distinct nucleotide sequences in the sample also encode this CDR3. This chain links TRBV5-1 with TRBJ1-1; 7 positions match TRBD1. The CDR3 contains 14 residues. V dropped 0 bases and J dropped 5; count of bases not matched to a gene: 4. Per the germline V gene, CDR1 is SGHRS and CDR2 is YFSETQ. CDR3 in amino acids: CASSLEQGRTEAFF. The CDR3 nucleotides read TGCGCCAGCAGCTTGGAACAGGGGAGGACTGAAGCTTTCTTT.

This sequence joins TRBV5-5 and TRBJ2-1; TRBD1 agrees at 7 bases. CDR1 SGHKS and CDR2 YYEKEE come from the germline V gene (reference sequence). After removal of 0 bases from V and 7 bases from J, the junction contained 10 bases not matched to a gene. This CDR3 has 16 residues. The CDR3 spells CASSLEGAAWNNEQFF. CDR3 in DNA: TGTGCCAGCAGCTTGGAGGGGGCAGCTTGGAATAATGAGCAGTTCTTC.

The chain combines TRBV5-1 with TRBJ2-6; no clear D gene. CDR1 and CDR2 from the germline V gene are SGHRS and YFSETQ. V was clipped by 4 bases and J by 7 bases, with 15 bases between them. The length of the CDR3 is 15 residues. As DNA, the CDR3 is TGCGCCAGCAGCCTTACAACGCGGCGAGCCAACGTCCTGACTTTC. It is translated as CASSLTTRRANVLTF.

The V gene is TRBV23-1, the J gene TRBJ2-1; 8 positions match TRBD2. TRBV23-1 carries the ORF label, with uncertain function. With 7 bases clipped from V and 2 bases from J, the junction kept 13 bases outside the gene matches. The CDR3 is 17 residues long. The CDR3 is CASTPGERETAYNEQFF. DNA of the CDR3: TGCGCCAGCACGCCGGGGGAGCGGGAGACAGCCTACAATGAGCAGTTCTTC.

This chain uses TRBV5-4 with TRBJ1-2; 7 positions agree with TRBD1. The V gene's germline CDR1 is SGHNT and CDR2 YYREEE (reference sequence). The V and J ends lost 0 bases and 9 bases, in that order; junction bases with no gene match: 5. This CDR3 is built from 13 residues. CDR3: CASSLGKGARYTF. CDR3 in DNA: TGTGCCAGCAGCTTGGGGAAGGGGGCACGCTACACCTTC.

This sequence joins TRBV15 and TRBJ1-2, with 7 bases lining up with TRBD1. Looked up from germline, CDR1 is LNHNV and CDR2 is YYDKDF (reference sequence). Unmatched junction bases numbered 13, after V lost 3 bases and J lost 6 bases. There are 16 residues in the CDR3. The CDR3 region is CATSRDLEGARNGYTF. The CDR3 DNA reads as TGTGCCACCAGCAGGGACCTCGAGGGGGCGCGGAATGGCTACACCTTC. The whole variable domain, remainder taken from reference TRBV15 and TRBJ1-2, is DAMVIQNPRYQVTQFGKPVTLSCSQTLNHNVMYWYQQKSSQAPKLLFHYYDKDFNNEADTPDNFQSRRPNTSFCFLDIRSPGLGDTAMYLCATSRDLEGARNGYTFGSGTRLTVV.

CDR3 bases: TGTGCCAGCAGCCCGAGCATAGGGGGCAGGGAGACCCAGTACTTC. It codes for CASSPSIGGRETQYF. V is TRBV9 and J is TRBJ2-5; 7 bases match TRBD1. Germline-derived CDR1 and CDR2 are SGDLS and YYNGEE. Germline trimming cut 4 bases from V and 5 bases from J; bases unmatched to any gene: 11. The CDR3 has 15 residues. Supplemented by reference TRBV9 and TRBJ2-5, the full variable domain reads DSGVTQTPKHLITATGQRVTLRCSPRSGDLSVYWYQQSLDQGLQFLIQYYNGEERAKGNILERFSAQQFPDLHSELNLSSLELGDSALYFCASSPSIGGRETQYFGPGTRLLVL.

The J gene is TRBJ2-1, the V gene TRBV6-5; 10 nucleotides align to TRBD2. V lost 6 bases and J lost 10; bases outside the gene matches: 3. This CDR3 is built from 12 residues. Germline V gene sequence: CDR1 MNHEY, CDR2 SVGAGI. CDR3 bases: TGTGCCAGCAGGCCACTAGCGGGGGAGCAGTTCTTC. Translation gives CASRPLAGEQFF.

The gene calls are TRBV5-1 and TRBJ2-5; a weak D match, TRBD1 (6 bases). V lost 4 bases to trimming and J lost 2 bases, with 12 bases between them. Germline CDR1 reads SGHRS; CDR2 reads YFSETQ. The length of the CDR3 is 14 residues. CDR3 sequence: CASSATGIQETQYF. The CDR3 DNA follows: TGCGCCAGCAGCGCCACAGGGATTCAAGAGACCCAGTACTTC.

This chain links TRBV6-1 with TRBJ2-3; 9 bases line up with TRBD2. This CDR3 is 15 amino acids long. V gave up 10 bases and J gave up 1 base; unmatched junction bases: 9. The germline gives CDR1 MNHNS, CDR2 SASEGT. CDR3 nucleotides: TGTGCCACCATGCCCAAGCGGGGGGGCACAGATACGCAGTATTTT. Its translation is CATMPKRGGTDTQYF.

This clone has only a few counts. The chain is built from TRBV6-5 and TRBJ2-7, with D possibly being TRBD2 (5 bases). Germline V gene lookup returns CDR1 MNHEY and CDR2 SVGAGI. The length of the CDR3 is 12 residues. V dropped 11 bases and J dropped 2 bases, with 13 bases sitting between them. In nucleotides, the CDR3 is TGTGCCGGCCAGGACTGTACCTACGAGCAGTACTTC. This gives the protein CAGQDCTYEQYF.

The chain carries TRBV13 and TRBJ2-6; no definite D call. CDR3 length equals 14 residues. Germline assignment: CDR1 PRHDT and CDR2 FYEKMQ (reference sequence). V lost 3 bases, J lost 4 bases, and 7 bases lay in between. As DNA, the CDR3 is TGTGCCAGCAGCTTGCTAGGAGGGGCCAACGTCCTGACTTTC. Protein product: CASSLLGGANVLTF. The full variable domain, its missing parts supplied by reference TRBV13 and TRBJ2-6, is AAGVIQSPRHLIKEKRETATLKCYPIPRHDTVYWYQQGPGQDPQFLISFYEKMQSDKGSIPDRFSAQQFSDYHSELNMSSLELGDSALYFCASSLLGGANVLTFGAGSRLTVL.

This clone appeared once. The DNA for the CDR3 is TGTGCCAGCAGCTTTACTAGCGGGGGGGCTTTAAATGAGCAGTTCTTC. It encodes CASSFTSGGALNEQFF. This chain uses TRBV5-4 with TRBJ2-1; TRBD2 matches at 13 bases. CDR1 and CDR2 from the germline V gene are SGHNT and YYREEE (reference sequence). V lost 2 bases and J lost 7; bases outside the gene matches: 6. The CDR3 has 16 residues.

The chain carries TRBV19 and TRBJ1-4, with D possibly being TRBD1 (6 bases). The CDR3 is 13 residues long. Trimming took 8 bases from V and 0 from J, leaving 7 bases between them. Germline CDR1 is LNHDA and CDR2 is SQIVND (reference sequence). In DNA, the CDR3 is TGTGCCAGTGGACAGTCAACTAATGAAAAACTGTTTTTT. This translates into CASGQSTNEKLFF.

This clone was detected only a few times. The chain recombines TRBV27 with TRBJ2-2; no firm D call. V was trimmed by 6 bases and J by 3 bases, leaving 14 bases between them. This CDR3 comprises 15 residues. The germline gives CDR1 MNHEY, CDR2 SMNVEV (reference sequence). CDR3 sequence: CASSQKLAYTGELFF. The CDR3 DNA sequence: TGTGCCAGCAGCCAAAAACTCGCATACACCGGGGAGCTGTTTTTT.

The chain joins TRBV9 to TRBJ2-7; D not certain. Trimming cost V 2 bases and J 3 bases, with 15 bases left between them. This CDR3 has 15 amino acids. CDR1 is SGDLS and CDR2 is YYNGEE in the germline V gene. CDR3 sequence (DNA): TGTGCCAGCAGCGTGTCTTCGACAAGTAGCTACGAGCAGTACTTC. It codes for CASSVSSTSSYEQYF.

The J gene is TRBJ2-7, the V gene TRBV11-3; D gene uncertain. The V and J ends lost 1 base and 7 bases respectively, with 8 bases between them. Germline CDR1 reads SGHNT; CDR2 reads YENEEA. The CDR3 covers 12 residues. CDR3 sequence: CASSLVPQEQYF. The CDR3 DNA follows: TGTGCCAGCAGCTTAGTTCCGCAGGAGCAGTACTTC.

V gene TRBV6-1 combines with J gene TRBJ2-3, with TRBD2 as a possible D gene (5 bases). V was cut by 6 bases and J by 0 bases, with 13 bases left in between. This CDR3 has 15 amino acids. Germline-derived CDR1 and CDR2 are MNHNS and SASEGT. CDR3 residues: CASSPGFSSTDTQYF. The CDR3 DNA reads TGTGCCAGCAGCCCGGGGTTCTCTAGCACAGATACGCAGTATTTT.

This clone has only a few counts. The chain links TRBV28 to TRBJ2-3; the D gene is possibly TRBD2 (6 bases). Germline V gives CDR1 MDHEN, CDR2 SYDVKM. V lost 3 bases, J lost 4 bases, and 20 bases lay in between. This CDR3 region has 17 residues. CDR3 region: CASSFFARGRSADTQYF. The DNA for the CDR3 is TGTGCCAGCAGTTTTTTCGCCCGAGGGAGGAGCGCAGATACGCAGTATTTT.

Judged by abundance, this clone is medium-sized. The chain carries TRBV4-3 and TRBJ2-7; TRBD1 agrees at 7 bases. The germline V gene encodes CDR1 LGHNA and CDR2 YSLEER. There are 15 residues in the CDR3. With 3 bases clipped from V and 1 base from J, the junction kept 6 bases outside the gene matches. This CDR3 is CASSQGTVPSYEQYF. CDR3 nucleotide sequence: TGCGCCAGCAGCCAGGGGACAGTCCCTTCCTACGAGCAGTACTTC.

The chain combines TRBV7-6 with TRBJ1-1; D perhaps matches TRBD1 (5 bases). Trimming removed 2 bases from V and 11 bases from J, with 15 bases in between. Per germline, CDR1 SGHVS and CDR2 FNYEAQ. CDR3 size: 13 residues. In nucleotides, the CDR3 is TGTGCCAGCAGCTTAACTCTTGGAGGGGTTGCTTTCTTT. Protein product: CASSLTLGGVAFF.

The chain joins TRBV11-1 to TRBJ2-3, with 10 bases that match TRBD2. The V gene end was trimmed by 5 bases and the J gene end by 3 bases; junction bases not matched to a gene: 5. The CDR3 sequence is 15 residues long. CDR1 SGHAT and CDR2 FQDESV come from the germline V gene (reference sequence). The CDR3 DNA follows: TGTGCCAGCAGCCTCGGGACTAGCGAGACAGATACGCAGTATTTT. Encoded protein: CASSLGTSETDTQYF.